The 3 T cell receptor beta chains listed next were all sequenced from one sample in a study of T cell changes during pregnancy in multiple sclerosis. Sequencing was performed with immunoSEQ multiplex PCR; in TCRdb, only in-frame clones are kept and a portion is missing. The sample comprises tens of thousands of clones, approximately 92% of which are singletons, and 0.4% to 0.45% rests with the top ten. Material: CD4+ T cells from peripheral blood mononuclear cells, obtained in the third trimester of pregnancy. Receptor source: a female donor with multiple sclerosis, enrolled in a pregnancy study.

The rearrangement joins TRBV19 to TRBJ2-7, with 7 bases aligning to TRBD2. V was pared by 6 bases and J by 2 bases, with 4 bases of the junction left unmatched. CDR1 and CDR2 (germline): LNHDA, SQIVND (reference sequence). This CDR3 is built from 13 residues. This CDR3 is CASSGRWAYEQYF. The CDR3 nucleotides are TGTGCCAGTAGCGGGAGGTGGGCCTACGAGCAGTACTTC.

The chain carries TRBV15 and TRBJ1-5, with D possibly TRBD1 on 5 matching bases. V was trimmed by 3 bases and J by 1 base, leaving 10 bases between them. From germline, CDR1 is LNHNV and CDR2 YYDKDF (reference sequence). The CDR3 runs to 15 residues. The CDR3 bases are TGTGCCACCAGCAGGTGGGGGAGGAGCAATCAGCCCCAGCATTTT. This sequence encodes CATSRWGRSNQPQHF.

The J gene is TRBJ2-2, the V gene TRBV5-6, with a possible D match to TRBD1 (7 bases). The CDR3 has 14 amino acids. The V gene's germline CDR1 is SGHDT and CDR2 YYEEEE. Trimming cost V 4 bases and J 7 bases, with 14 bases left between them. The CDR3 reads CASSRQGGNGELFF. In DNA, the CDR3 is TGTGCCAGCAGCCGACAGGGAGGTAACGGGGAGCTGTTTTTT.